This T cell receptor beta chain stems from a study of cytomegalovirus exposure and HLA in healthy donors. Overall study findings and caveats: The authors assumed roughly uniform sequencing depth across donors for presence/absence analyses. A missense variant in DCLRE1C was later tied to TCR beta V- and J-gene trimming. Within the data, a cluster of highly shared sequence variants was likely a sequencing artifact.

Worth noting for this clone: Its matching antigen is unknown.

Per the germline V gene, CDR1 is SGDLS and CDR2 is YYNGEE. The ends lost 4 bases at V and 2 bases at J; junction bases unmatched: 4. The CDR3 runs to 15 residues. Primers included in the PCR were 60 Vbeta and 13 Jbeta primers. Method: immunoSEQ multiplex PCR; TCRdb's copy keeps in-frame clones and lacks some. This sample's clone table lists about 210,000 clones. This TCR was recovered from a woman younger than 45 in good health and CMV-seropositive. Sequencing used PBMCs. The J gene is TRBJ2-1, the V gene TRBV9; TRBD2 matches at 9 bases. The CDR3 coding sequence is TGTGCCAGCAGCCGTAGCGGGGGAACCTACAATGAGCAGTTCTTC. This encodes CASSRSGGTYNEQFF.